The rows below give T cell receptor beta chains drawn from one sample of a study of T cells in Graves' hyperthyroidism and ophthalmopathy. TCRdb reprocessed the multiplex PCR reads via MiXCR and lists one record per CDR3 protein. The data contain 350,000 to 400,000 distinct CDR3 sequences, about 15% of them singletons. Material: blood. The receptors were gathered from a woman in her thirties with Graves' hyperthyroidism. CDR3s include the opening cysteine and the closing phenylalanine or tryptophan. D genes are given only for firm matches. The size entry is marked missing in some rows and otherwise reads once, few, many or a size class.

D	V	J	size	CDR3	DNA
.	TRBV20-1	TRBJ2-7	.	CSTRTGSFGYEQYF	TGCAGTACCCGAACCGGTAGCTTCGGCTACGAGCAGTACTTC
.	TRBV7-9	TRBJ2-4	.	CASSAGAKNIQYF	TGTGCCAGCAGCGCCGGAGCCAAAAACATTCAGTACTTC
TRBD2	TRBV7-3	TRBJ2-2	many	CASSLGASGNTGELFF	TGTGCCAGCAGCTTAGGGGCTAGCGGGAACACCGGGGAGCTGTTTTTT
TRBD1	TRBV7-9	TRBJ2-5	few	CASSPQDRGRETQYF	TGTGCCAGCAGCCCCCAGGACAGGGGGAGGGAGACCCAGTACTTC
TRBD1	TRBV11-2	TRBJ2-2	few	CASSTRQGPGELFF	TGTGCCAGCAGCACCCGACAGGGCCCCGGGGAGCTGTTTTTT
TRBD2	TRBV3-1	TRBJ2-3	many	CASSPIPSGSVTDTQYF	TGTGCCAGCAGCCCAATCCCTAGCGGGAGTGTCACAGATACGCAGTATTTT
TRBD1	TRBV20-1	TRBJ2-7	many	CSARDSRRTGGREQYF	TGCAGTGCTAGAGATTCGAGACGGACAGGGGGCCGAGAGCAGTACTTC
.	TRBV20-1	TRBJ2-1	many	CSARDIGVNEQFF	TGCAGTGCTAGAGATATCGGGGTCAATGAGCAGTTCTTC
.	TRBV5-1	TRBJ2-1	few	CASSVTAIYNEQFF	TGCGCCAGCAGCGTGACAGCAATTTACAATGAGCAGTTCTTC
TRBD2	TRBV28	TRBJ2-1	many	CASRTSGSGNEQFF	TGTGCCAGCAGGACTAGCGGGAGTGGCAATGAGCAGTTCTTC
TRBD2	TRBV9	TRBJ2-5	few	CASSVSSGSPETQYF	TGTGCCAGCAGCGTGTCTAGCGGGAGTCCCGAGACCCAGTACTTC
TRBD1	TRBV25-1	TRBJ1-2	few	CASSDTYEGQGYGYTF	TGTGCCAGCAGTGATACCTACGAGGGACAGGGGTATGGCTACACCTTC
.	TRBV24-1	TRBJ1-5	.	CATQGYSNQPQHF	TGTGCCACCCAGGGTTATAGCAATCAGCCCCAGCATTTT
TRBD1	TRBV20-1	TRBJ1-5	many	CSAGTGDSTMTQHF	TGCAGTGCTGGAACAGGGGACTCCACTATGACCCAGCATTTT
.	TRBV15	TRBJ2-7	many	CATSRDLLDTLGQYF	TGTGCCACCAGCAGAGACCTTCTGGACACGCTCGGGCAGTACTTC
.	TRBV7-9	TRBJ1-1	many	CASDLQENTEAFF	TGTGCCAGCGACTTACAGGAGAACACTGAAGCTTTCTTT
.	TRBV18	TRBJ1-5	many	CASSPPNQPQHF	TGTGCCAGCTCACCACCCAATCAGCCCCAGCATTTT
TRBD1	TRBV20-1	TRBJ1-2	.	CSARGTGGSGYTF	TGCAGTGCTAGAGGGACAGGGGGTTCTGGCTACACCTTC
TRBD2	TRBV28	TRBJ2-5	many	CASTTSVAGGVETQYF	TGTGCCAGCACTACTTCGGTAGCGGGAGGTGTAGAGACCCAGTACTTC
TRBD2	TRBV4-2	TRBJ2-7	.	CASSLTPTSGSSGEQYF	TGTGCCAGCAGCCTAACTCCGACTAGCGGGAGTAGCGGCGAGCAGTACTTC
TRBD2	TRBV20-1	TRBJ2-3	few	CSANGLAGRSTDTQYF	TGCAGTGCAAATGGACTAGCGGGGCGGAGCACAGATACGCAGTATTTT
.	TRBV18	TRBJ2-7	many	CASSPGSHEQYF	TGTGCCAGCTCACCAGGTTCCCACGAGCAGTACTTC
.	TRBV6-1	TRBJ2-1	many	CASSPGDRNEQFF	TGTGCCAGCAGCCCGGGAGACCGCAATGAGCAGTTCTTC
TRBD2	TRBV6-1	TRBJ2-7	.	CASGRAVVWDEQYF	TGTGCCAGCGGGAGGGCTGTCGTCTGGGACGAGCAGTACTTC
.	TRBV5-1	TRBJ2-1	few	CATPIGRGDHNEQFF	TGCGCCACTCCCATTGGGCGAGGGGACCACAATGAGCAGTTCTTC
.	TRBV7-9	TRBJ2-5	many	CASSLNRETQYF	TGTGCCAGCAGCTTAAATAGGGAGACCCAGTACTTC
.	TRBV28	TRBJ1-1	many	CASGEANTEAFF	TGTGCCAGTGGAGAGGCGAACACTGAAGCTTTCTTT
TRBD1	TRBV20-1	TRBJ1-2	.	CSAPFRGNWGYTF	TGCAGTGCTCCGTTCAGGGGGAATTGGGGCTACACCTTC
.	TRBV20-1	TRBJ1-6	few	CSARGESYNSPLHF	TGCAGTGCTAGAGGGGAATCCTATAATTCACCCCTCCACTTT
.	TRBV12-3/TRBV12-4	TRBJ2-7	many	CASSSGTPREQYF	TGTGCCAGCAGTTCAGGTACCCCTCGCGAGCAGTACTTC
TRBD1	TRBV2	TRBJ1-1	many	CASSRERQGGAGMAFF	TGTGCCAGCAGTCGAGAAAGACAGGGGGGAGCTGGCATGGCTTTCTTT
TRBD2	TRBV20-1	TRBJ2-1	many	CSALPTAGGDEQFF	TGCAGTGCTTTACCCACAGCGGGAGGGGATGAGCAGTTCTTC
TRBD1	TRBV7-2	TRBJ2-1	many	CASSLGTGSQGDEQFF	TGTGCCAGCAGCTTAGGGACAGGGTCCCAGGGCGATGAGCAGTTCTTC
TRBD1	TRBV24-1	TRBJ2-2	many	CATSDSGTVAELFF	TGTGCCACCAGTGATTCCGGGACAGTGGCGGAGCTGTTTTTT
.	TRBV11-2	TRBJ2-1	many	CASSLAGLANNEQFF	TGTGCCAGCAGCTTAGCTGGCCTAGCCAACAATGAGCAGTTCTTC
.	TRBV7-2	TRBJ2-1	many	CASSLRGSGTVGEQFF	TGTGCCAGCAGCTTAAGGGGGAGCGGGACGGTCGGTGAGCAGTTCTTC
.	TRBV12-3/TRBV12-4	TRBJ1-3	many	CASSQGSGNTIYF	TGTGCCAGCAGCCAGGGGTCTGGAAACACCATATATTTT
TRBD2	TRBV7-9	TRBJ2-7	.	CASSNSGRASYEQYF	TGTGCCAGCAGCAATAGCGGGAGGGCCTCATACGAGCAGTACTTC
TRBD2	TRBV6-2/TRBV6-3	TRBJ2-1	few	CASSSPLAGGDNEQFF	TGTGCCAGCAGTTCACCCTTAGCGGGAGGGGACAATGAGCAGTTCTTC
TRBD2	TRBV7-2	TRBJ2-5	.	CASSPPSGSEQETQYF	TGTGCCAGCAGCCCCCCTAGCGGGAGTGAGCAAGAGACCCAGTACTTC
TRBD2	TRBV5-1	TRBJ2-1	many	CASRYRSERGSYNEQFF	TGCGCCAGCAGGTACCGGTCGGAGCGGGGCTCCTACAATGAGCAGTTCTTC
TRBD1	TRBV24-1	TRBJ2-3	.	CATSHRGADTQYF	TGTGCCACCAGCCACAGGGGGGCAGATACGCAGTATTTT
TRBD2	TRBV6-1	TRBJ2-5	few	CASSRGRNQYF	TGTGCCAGCAGCCGCGGGAGAAACCAGTACTTC